This record looks at one T cell receptor beta chain sequence and its context. The antigen it binds to is not known. Qualities for individual bases were not recorded, and no much larger clone is one base off. Samples from volunteer blood donors who had recovered from COVID-19 were contributed by a second Seattle source. Each collaborating institution followed its own protocols to collect whole blood in K2EDTA tubes. Collaborator samples were shipped for TCRbeta analysis as frozen whole blood, isolated PBMCs, or DNA extracted from either sample type. TCRbeta CDR3 regions were amplified from genomic DNA using the immunoSEQ Assay, a bias-controlled multiplex PCR. The study's processing was this. The number of nucleated cells in each sample was estimated from the amplification of reference gene primers within the assay. To quantify the absolute abundance of each unique TCRbeta CDR3 rearrangement, sequence reads were collapsed and filtered. Productive Simpson clonality was computed per sample as the square root of Simpson's diversity index over productive rearrangements. In its TCRdb copy, this immuneACCESS table keeps in-frame sequences only and misses some clones. Where compared with another copy, unresolved V genes explain less than half of these, and the others have no known cause. Clonal size and the V and J genes are those of that table, whereas D and trimming came from the DNA. Counted in this sample were fewer than 300,000 clones; 83% of them appeared once. The ten top clones hold 8.5% to 9.5% of the sample.

CDR1 and CDR2 are drawn from the germline V gene: SGDLS, YYNGEE. Spanning cysteine to phenylalanine, the CDR3 consists of 13 amino acids. Of all the DNA, just the CDR3 is kept, 39 bases in frame from base 1. V sheds 4 bases and J sheds 7 bases, leaving 12 bases between their ends. The sample is drawn from a study of blood T cell repertoires in COVID-19 (dated by TCRdb to between 2020 and 2021). Concerning the study at large: Samples covering the acute and convalescent phases of COVID-19 were provided by collaborators in the United States, Italy and Spain. HLA class I and class II types, where available, came from metadata supplied by the sample provider rather than from assay-based typing. A de-identified subject ID, COVID-19 status, age in years and sex were almost always included in the sample metadata. The prospective study material was composed of cDNA or gDNA derived from T cells, B-cell-depleted T cells, or PBMCs. The samples were drawn from two sources: the first 160 participants of the ongoing ImmuneRACE study, and 1,254 subjects contributed by 6 global collaborators. The repertoires were released in a freely available public database meant as a resource for research on the immune response to SARS-CoV-2. Subjects who had been exposed to COVID-19, were actively infected with it, or had recovered from it provided the deeply sampled blood TCRbeta repertoires that made up the dataset. Overall study results and their limits: Clinical and demographic metadata were provided uncurated, with the amount varying by source and participant.

The sequencing sample was made of peripheral blood. The rearrangement joined TRBV9 to TRBJ2-1; 5 matching bases give a weak D call of TRBD2. The TCR comes from a woman in her forties or fifties who had recovered from COVID-19. The DNA sequence follows: TGTGCCAGCAGCTTATCTAGCCAGAATGAGCAGTTCTTC. It translates as CASSLSSQNEQFF.